Below, 15 T cell receptor beta chains from the same sample are listed, as sequenced in a study of vaccination and CD4 T cells after COVID-19. CD4+ T cells that had been cultured provided DNA sequenced with the Oncomine TCR Beta short-read assay. TCRdb recomputed calls from the PCR reads with MiXCR, one row per CDR3 protein. The sample has 20,000 to 30,000 distinct CDR3 sequences, about 30% seen once. The time point: late sampling 161 to 241 days after vaccination in a few convalescent patients. Regarding treatment: roughly 11-day PBMC culture with coronavirus spike peptide pools or control peptides (ViraFEST assay). No antigens are known for them. The material sequenced was CD4+ T cells from blood, cultured in vitro, taken about 7 months after SARS-CoV-2 vaccination. The source of these receptors is a human donor who had recovered from COVID-19.

J is TRBJ2-3 and V is TRBV7-3, with 7 bases lining up with TRBD2. CDR3 length equals 15 residues. V shed 2 bases, J shed 5 bases, and the junction held 7 bases outside the gene matches. Germline loops: CDR1 SGHTA, CDR2 FQGTGA. CDR3 nucleotides: TGTGCCAGCAGCTTAGGCGGGAGAAATGGAGATACGCAGTATTTT. Translated: CASSLGGRNGDTQYF.

This clonotype was found a few times. The V gene is TRBV19, the J gene TRBJ2-7, with D perhaps matching TRBD2 (5 bases). The CDR3 consists of 13 residues. The germline V and J ends were trimmed by 7 bases and 7 bases, with 17 bases remaining between them. CDR1 is LNHDA and CDR2 is SQIVND in the germline V gene (reference sequence). The CDR3 sequence is CASTGSGGLEQYF. The DNA for the CDR3 is TGTGCCAGTACGGGGAGCGGAGGATTGGAGCAGTACTTC.

DNA for the CDR3: TGTGCCACCAGCAGCAGGAAGGGGGGAGGCTACGAGCAGTACTTC. Amino acid sequence: CATSSRKGGGYEQYF. The rearrangement links TRBV15 to TRBJ2-7, with D perhaps TRBD1 or TRBD2 (6 bases each). V was shortened by 3 bases and J by 3 bases, with 15 bases between the two germline ends. The V gene's germline CDR1 is LNHNV and CDR2 YYDKDF (reference sequence). This CDR3 is built from 15 residues. The full variable domain, with the rest looked up from reference TRBV15 and TRBJ2-7, is DAMVIQNPRYQVTQFGKPVTLSCSQTLNHNVMYWYQQKSSQAPKLLFHYYDKDFNNEADTPDNFQSRRPNTSFCFLDIRSPGLGDTAMYLCATSSRKGGGYEQYFGPGTRLTVT.

This clonotype came up a few times. The chain couples TRBV27 to TRBJ2-5; D is possibly TRBD2 (5 bases). This CDR3 comprises 14 residues. Germline-derived CDR1 and CDR2 are MNHEY and SMNVEV (reference sequence). The germline V and J ends were trimmed by 5 bases and 4 bases, with 14 bases remaining between them. The CDR3 sequence is CASSEDFWSETQYF. In DNA form, the CDR3 reads TGTGCCAGCAGTGAGGACTTTTGGTCAGAGACCCAGTACTTC.

The chain employs TRBV5-8 and TRBJ2-7; TRBD2 aligns across 7 bases. The germline gives CDR1 SGHTS, CDR2 YDEGEE. This CDR3 is built from 15 residues. The J segment lost 5 bases and the V segment lost 4 bases, leaving 12 bases of the junction unmatched. The CDR3 bases are TGTGCCAGCAGCCGGGGGGAGCCCAGCTTCCACGAGCAGTACTTC. Protein: CASSRGEPSFHEQYF.

This clonotype occurred a few times. The chain carries TRBV6-2 or TRBV6-3 and TRBJ2-5; D is ambiguous. The V and J ends lost 6 bases and 4 bases respectively, with 18 bases between them. The CDR3 length is 15 residues. Looked up from germline, CDR1 is MNHEY and CDR2 is SVGEGT. CDR3 loop: CASRETRSRGETQYF. DNA of the CDR3: TGTGCCAGCAGGGAAACCCGAAGCCGTGGAGAGACCCAGTACTTC.

The rearrangement links TRBV6-1 to TRBJ1-5, with 7 bases that match TRBD1. Germline lookup yields CDR1 MNHNS and CDR2 SASEGT. Trimming removed 4 bases from V and 0 bases from J; junction bases left unmatched: 3. The CDR3 runs 15 residues. DNA of the CDR3: TGTGCCAGCAGTGGACGACAGGGTAGCAATCAGCCCCAGCATTTT. Its protein is CASSGRQGSNQPQHF.

V and J are TRBV27 and TRBJ2-5; no clear D. Germline CDR1 is MNHEY and CDR2 is SMNVEV (reference sequence). V lost 6 bases, J lost 5 bases, and 19 bases lay in between. The CDR3 is made up of 15 amino acids. DNA of the CDR3: TGTGCCAGCAGCCCTGGGCGGACGCGGATGGAGACCCAGTACTTC. Protein product: CASSPGRTRMETQYF.

This chain links TRBV20-1 with TRBJ1-5; maybe TRBD1 (6 bases). Trimming removed 6 bases from V and 2 bases from J, with 17 bases in between. Looked up from germline, CDR1 is DFQATT and CDR2 is SNEGSKA (reference sequence). This CDR3 is built from 15 residues. The CDR3: CSAKGQRRGNQPQHF. DNA of the CDR3: TGCAGTGCGAAAGGACAGCGCCGGGGCAATCAGCCCCAGCATTTT.

This clonotype was found a few times. The chain recombines TRBV20-1 with TRBJ2-1; TRBD2 agrees at 11 bases. The CDR3 sequence is 15 residues long. The V gene's germline CDR1 is DFQATT and CDR2 SNEGSKA (reference sequence). V gave up 4 bases and J gave up 5 bases; unmatched junction bases: 7. CDR3 nucleotide sequence: TGCAGTGCTACCAGGGGGACTAGCGGAGACAATGAGCAGTTCTTC. It encodes CSATRGTSGDNEQFF.

The chain recombines TRBV28 with TRBJ2-7; D not certain. CDR1 and CDR2 from the germline V gene are MDHEN and SYDVKM. The CDR3 is 12 residues long. V lost 3 bases and J 3 bases, leaving 6 bases between the germline ends. The CDR3 sequence is CASSFRSYEQYF. As DNA, the CDR3 is TGTGCCAGCAGTTTTAGGAGCTACGAGCAGTACTTC.

This clonotype was seen a few times. The chain links TRBV25-1 to TRBJ2-7; D could derive from TRBD1 or TRBD2 (6 bases each). Trimming pared 3 bases from V and 0 bases from J, leaving 12 bases between. The CDR3 has 15 residues. From germline, CDR1 is MGHDK and CDR2 SYGVNS. The chain's CDR3 is CASSEAGHSSYEQYF. CDR3 nucleotide sequence: TGTGCCAGCAGTGAGGCGGGACATAGCTCCTACGAGCAGTACTTC.

The CDR3 DNA is TGCAGTGCCGGGAGCGCGGGCGGGGGTAACTATGGCTACACCTTC. Protein sequence: CSAGSAGGGNYGYTF. The V gene is TRBV20-1, the J gene TRBJ1-2, with a weak D call TRBD1 (5 bases). The CDR3 has 15 amino acids. Germline V CDR1 and CDR2: DFQATT, SNEGSKA (reference sequence). V was cut by 6 bases and J by 1 base, with 18 bases left in between.

With regard to this clonotype: A read error may account for a junction end that differs from germline. V and J are TRBV20-1 and TRBJ2-1; D remains ambiguous. Germline assignment: CDR1 DFQATT and CDR2 SNEGSKA (reference sequence). CDR3 size: 14 residues. The CDR3 DNA is TGCAGTGCTGGAGACTTCGGCTCCTACAATGAGCAGTTCTTC. This gives the protein CSAGDFGSYNEQFF.

The chain uses TRBV28 and TRBJ1-5, with D hard to call. V lost 7 bases, J lost 3 bases, and 13 bases lay in between. The CDR3 covers 14 residues. The V gene's germline CDR1 is MDHEN and CDR2 SYDVKM. CDR3 region: CASTPSSFNQPQHF. As DNA, the CDR3 is TGTGCCAGCACCCCGAGTTCTTTCAATCAGCCCCAGCATTTT. The variable domain in full, completed from reference TRBV28 and TRBJ1-5, reads DVKVTQSSRYLVKRTGEKVFLECVQDMDHENMFWYRQDPGLGLRLIYFSYDVKMKEKGDIPEGYSVSREKKERFSLILESASTNQTSMYLCASTPSSFNQPQHFGDGTRLSIL.